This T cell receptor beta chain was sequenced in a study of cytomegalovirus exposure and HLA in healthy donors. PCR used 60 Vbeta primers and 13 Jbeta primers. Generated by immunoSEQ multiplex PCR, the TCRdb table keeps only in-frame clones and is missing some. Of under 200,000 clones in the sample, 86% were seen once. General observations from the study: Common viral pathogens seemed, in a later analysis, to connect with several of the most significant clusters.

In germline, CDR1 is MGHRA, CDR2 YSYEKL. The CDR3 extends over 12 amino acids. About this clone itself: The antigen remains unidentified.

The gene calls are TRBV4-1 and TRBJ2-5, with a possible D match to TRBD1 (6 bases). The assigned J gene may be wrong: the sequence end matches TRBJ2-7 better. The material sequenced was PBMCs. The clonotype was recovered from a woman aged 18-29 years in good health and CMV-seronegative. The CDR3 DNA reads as TGCGCCAGCAGGGGGGCCAACTACGAGCAGTACTTC. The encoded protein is CASRGANYEQYF.